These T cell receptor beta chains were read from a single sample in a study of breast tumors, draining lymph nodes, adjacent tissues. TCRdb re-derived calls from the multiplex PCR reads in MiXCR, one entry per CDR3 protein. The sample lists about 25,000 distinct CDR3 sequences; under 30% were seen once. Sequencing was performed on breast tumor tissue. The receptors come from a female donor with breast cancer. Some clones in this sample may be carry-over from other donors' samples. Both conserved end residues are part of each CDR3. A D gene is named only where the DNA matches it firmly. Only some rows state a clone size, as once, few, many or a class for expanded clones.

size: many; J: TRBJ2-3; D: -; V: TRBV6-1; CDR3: CASSEGYWALGVQEADTQYF; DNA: TGTGCCAGCAGTGAAGGGTATTGGGCCTTAGGGGTTCAGGAGGCAGATACGCAGTATTTT
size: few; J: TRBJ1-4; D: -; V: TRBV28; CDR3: CASSRIGGNEKLFF; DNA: TGTGCCAGCAGTCGGATAGGAGGGAATGAAAAACTGTTTTTT
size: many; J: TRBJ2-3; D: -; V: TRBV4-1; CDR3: CASARGMTDTQYF; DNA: TGCGCCAGCGCCAGGGGAATGACAGATACGCAGTATTTT
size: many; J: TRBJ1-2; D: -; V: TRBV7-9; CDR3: CASSLSWSYGYTF; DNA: TGTGCCAGCAGCTTATCCTGGTCTTATGGCTACACCTTC
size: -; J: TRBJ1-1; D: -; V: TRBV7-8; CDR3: CASSISDTNTEAFF; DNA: TGTGCCAGCAGCATTAGCGACACGAACACTGAAGCTTTCTTT
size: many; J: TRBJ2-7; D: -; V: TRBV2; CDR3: CASSELENYEQYF; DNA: TGTGCCAGCAGTGAACTAGAGAACTACGAGCAGTACTTC
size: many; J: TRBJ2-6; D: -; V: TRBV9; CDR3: CASSALVRANVLTF; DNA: TGTGCCAGCAGCGCCCTAGTCAGGGCCAACGTCCTGACTTTC
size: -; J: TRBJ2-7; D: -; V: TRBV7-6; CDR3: CASSSDSDEQYF; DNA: TGTGCCAGCAGCTCGGACAGTGACGAGCAGTACTTC
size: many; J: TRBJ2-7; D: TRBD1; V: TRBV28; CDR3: CASRLGQSYEQYF; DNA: TGTGCCAGCAGACTGGGACAGTCCTACGAGCAGTACTTC
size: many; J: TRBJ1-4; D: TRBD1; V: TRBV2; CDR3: CASRRDRLNEKLFF; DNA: TGTGCCAGCAGGAGGGACAGACTTAATGAAAAACTGTTTTTT
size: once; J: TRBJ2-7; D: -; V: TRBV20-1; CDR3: CSARDPAGIIGSEQYF; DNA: TGCAGTGCTAGAGATCCTGCGGGAATAATAGGTAGCGAGCAGTACTTC
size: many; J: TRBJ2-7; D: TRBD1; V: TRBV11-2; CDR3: CASNQGANPYEQYF; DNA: TGTGCCAGCAATCAGGGGGCAAATCCCTACGAGCAGTACTTC
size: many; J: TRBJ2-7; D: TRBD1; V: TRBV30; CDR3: CAWTQGGPGEQYF; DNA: TGTGCCTGGACCCAAGGGGGCCCGGGGGAGCAGTACTTC
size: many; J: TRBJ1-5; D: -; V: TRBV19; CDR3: CASSKKSFNQPQHF; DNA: TGTGCCAGTAGTAAAAAATCATTCAATCAGCCCCAGCATTTT
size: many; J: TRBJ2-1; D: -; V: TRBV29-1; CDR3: CSVLPGPRQFF; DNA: TGCAGCGTTCTTCCGGGGCCCCGGCAGTTCTTC
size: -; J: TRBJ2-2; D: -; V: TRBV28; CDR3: CASGFAVVNTGELFF; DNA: TGTGCCAGCGGTTTTGCGGTAGTGAACACCGGGGAGCTGTTTTTT
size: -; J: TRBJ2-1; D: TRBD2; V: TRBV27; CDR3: CASSPSGLAGGGGEQFF; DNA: TGTGCCAGCAGCCCATCGGGACTAGCGGGAGGGGGGGGGGAGCAGTTCTTC
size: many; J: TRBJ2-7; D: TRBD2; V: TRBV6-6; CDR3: CASTAWGGDYEQYF; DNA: TGTGCCAGCACCGCGTGGGGGGGAGACTACGAGCAGTACTTC
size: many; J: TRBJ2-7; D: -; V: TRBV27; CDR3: CASGEDTSRGYDEQYF; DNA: TGTGCCAGCGGGGAGGACACCTCCCGCGGGTACGACGAGCAGTACTTC
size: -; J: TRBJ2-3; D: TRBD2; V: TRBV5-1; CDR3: CASSLGLAGEGTDTQYF; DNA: TGCGCCAGCAGCTTGGGACTAGCGGGAGAAGGCACAGATACGCAGTATTTT
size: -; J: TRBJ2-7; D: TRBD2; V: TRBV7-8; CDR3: CASSSPPGTSGRSYEQYF; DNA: TGTGCCAGCAGCTCCCCTCCCGGGACTAGCGGGAGATCCTACGAGCAGTACTTC
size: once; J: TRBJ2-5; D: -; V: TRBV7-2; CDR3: CASRRGAYRETQYF; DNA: TGTGCCAGCAGGCGGGGTGCCTATAGAGAGACCCAGTACTTC
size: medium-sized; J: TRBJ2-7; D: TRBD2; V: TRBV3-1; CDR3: CASSQGSNFGGRASEQYF; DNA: TGTGCCAGCAGCCAAGGATCGAATTTCGGCGGGAGGGCAAGCGAGCAGTACTTC
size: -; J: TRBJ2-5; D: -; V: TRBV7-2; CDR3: CASSPSGGAQETQYF; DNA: TGTGCCAGCAGCCCGTCGGGCGGCGCCCAAGAGACCCAGTACTTC
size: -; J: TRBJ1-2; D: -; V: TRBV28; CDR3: CASIPGGLFYGYTF; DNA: TGTGCCAGCATCCCCGGGGGGCTCTTCTATGGCTACACCTTC
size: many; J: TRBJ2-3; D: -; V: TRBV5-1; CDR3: CATKQDGGTDTQYF; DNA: TGCGCCACCAAACAGGACGGGGGCACAGATACGCAGTATTTT
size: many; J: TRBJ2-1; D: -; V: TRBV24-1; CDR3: CATSDTGLEQFF; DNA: TGTGCCACCAGTGATACAGGACTGGAGCAGTTCTTC
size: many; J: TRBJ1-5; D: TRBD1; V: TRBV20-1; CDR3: CSARDYRGTLSNQPQHF; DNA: TGCAGTGCTAGAGATTACAGGGGTACCTTAAGCAATCAGCCCCAGCATTTT
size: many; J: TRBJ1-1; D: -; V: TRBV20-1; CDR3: CSARRMNTEAFF; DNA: TGCAGTGCTAGAAGGATGAACACTGAAGCTTTCTTT
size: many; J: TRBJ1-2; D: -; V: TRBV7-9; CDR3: CASSSAPVRGYTF; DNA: TGTGCCAGCAGCTCCGCGCCAGTAAGGGGCTACACCTTC
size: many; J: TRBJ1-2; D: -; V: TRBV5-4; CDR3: CASSSDQGSYGYTF; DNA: TGTGCCAGCAGCTCAGATCAGGGAAGCTATGGCTACACCTTC
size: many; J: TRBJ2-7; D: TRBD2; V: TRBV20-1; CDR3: CSAPSGGSVSYEQYF; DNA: TGCAGTGCTCCCTCGGGGGGTAGCGTCTCCTACGAGCAGTACTTC
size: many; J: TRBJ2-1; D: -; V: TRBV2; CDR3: CASSAGTAQQFF; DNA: TGTGCCAGCAGTGCCGGGACCGCGCAGCAGTTCTTC
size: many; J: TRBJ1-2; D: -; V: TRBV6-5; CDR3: CASSPSGETYGYTF; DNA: TGTGCCAGCAGCCCCAGCGGGGAAACTTATGGCTACACCTTC
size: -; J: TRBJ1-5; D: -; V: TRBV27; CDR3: CASSLSSGGGYYQPQHF; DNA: TGTGCCAGCAGTTTATCTAGCGGGGGGGGGTATTATCAGCCCCAGCATTTT